Listed below are T cell receptor beta chains from one sample, sequenced in a study of blood T cell repertoires in COVID-19. Assay: immunoSEQ multiplex PCR; the TCRdb copy retains only in-frame clones and omits some. Among around 65,000 clones, approximately 79% were seen once, and the ten largest hold roughly 22%. The sample taken for sequencing was peripheral blood. Source of these receptors: a woman older than 75 with active or convalescent COVID-19. Each CDR3 is given with its conserved first and last residue. The D gene is left open where the match is weak. Not all rows give a size; the values are once, few, many and, for expanded clones, a class.

J gene: TRBJ2-7
V gene: TRBV19
clone size: .
D gene: .
CDR3 DNA: TGTGCCAGTACCCTTGGGGACTCCATCGACCTTTGGGGCTTC
CDR3 protein: CASTLGDSIDLWGF

J gene: TRBJ2-7
V gene: TRBV5-1
clone size: .
D gene: TRBD1
CDR3 DNA: TGCGCCAGCAACTCTGGAAACGCAGGGGGCTACGAGCAGTACTTC
CDR3 protein: CASNSGNAGGYEQYF

J gene: TRBJ2-3
V gene: TRBV4-1
clone size: few
D gene: TRBD2
CDR3 DNA: TGCGCCAGCAGCCAGCGGGGGGGCGCGTTGATCACAGATACGCAGTATTTT
CDR3 protein: CASSQRGGALITDTQYF

J gene: TRBJ1-2
V gene: TRBV2
clone size: few
D gene: .
CDR3 DNA: TGTGCCAGCAGTGACCGTCAGGGGAGAGGTGGCTACACCTTC
CDR3 protein: CASSDRQGRGGYTF

J gene: TRBJ1-1
V gene: TRBV7-9
clone size: .
D gene: .
CDR3 DNA: TGTGCCAGCAGCCCCCGGGAGGGGAGGACTGAAGCTTTCTTT
CDR3 protein: CASSPREGRTEAFF

J gene: TRBJ1-3
V gene: TRBV20-1
clone size: few
D gene: TRBD1
CDR3 DNA: TGCAGTGCTAGTACAGGGGGAAACGTGGGAAACACCATATATTTT
CDR3 protein: CSASTGGNVGNTIYF

J gene: TRBJ1-1
V gene: TRBV5-1
clone size: few
D gene: .
CDR3 DNA: TGCGCCAGCAGGTATGCAGGGGAGGGCACTGAAGCTTTCTTT
CDR3 protein: CASRYAGEGTEAFF

J gene: TRBJ1-1
V gene: TRBV14
clone size: .
D gene: TRBD1
CDR3 DNA: TGTGCCAGCAGCCAACCCGGACAGGGGAGATGGTGGTTTGGCACTGAAGCTTTCTTT
CDR3 protein: CASSQPGQGRWWFGTEAFF

J gene: TRBJ1-2
V gene: TRBV6-5
clone size: few
D gene: TRBD1
CDR3 DNA: TGTGCCAGCAACGCTCAGGGGGCGCACTATGGCTACACCTTC
CDR3 protein: CASNAQGAHYGYTF

J gene: TRBJ1-5
V gene: TRBV19
clone size: .
D gene: .
CDR3 DNA: TGTGCCAGCCGGGGGGGGGACGGCAATCAGCCCCAGCATTTT
CDR3 protein: CASRGGDGNQPQHF

J gene: TRBJ2-1
V gene: TRBV11-2
clone size: .
D gene: .
CDR3 DNA: TGTGCCAGCAGCTGGGGTCAGGGGAATGAGCAGTTCTTC
CDR3 protein: CASSWGQGNEQFF

J gene: TRBJ1-4
V gene: TRBV5-1
clone size: .
D gene: TRBD1
CDR3 DNA: TGCGCCAGCAGCCCATTAACAGGAGGGGGCGAAAAACTGTTTTTT
CDR3 protein: CASSPLTGGGEKLFF

J gene: TRBJ2-2
V gene: TRBV19
clone size: .
D gene: .
CDR3 DNA: TGTGCCAGTAGGGCGGACAGGAACACCGGGGAGCTGTTTTTT
CDR3 protein: CASRADRNTGELFF

J gene: TRBJ2-2
V gene: TRBV7-9
clone size: .
D gene: .
CDR3 DNA: TGTGCCAGCAGAGGGGGGGCTGGGAGCGACACCGGGGAGCTGTTTTTT
CDR3 protein: CASRGGAGSDTGELFF

J gene: TRBJ2-4
V gene: TRBV18
clone size: .
D gene: TRBD1
CDR3 DNA: TGTGCCAGCTCACCGACAGGGACGGCCAAAAACATTCAGTACTTC
CDR3 protein: CASSPTGTAKNIQYF

J gene: TRBJ1-1
V gene: TRBV3-1/TRBV3-2
clone size: .
D gene: .
CDR3 DNA: TGTGCCAGCAGCCAAGTTCCAGGGGACGCTTTCTTT
CDR3 protein: CASSQVPGDAFF

J gene: TRBJ1-1
V gene: TRBV5-1
clone size: .
D gene: .
CDR3 DNA: TGCGCCAGCAGCCTTCGCGGGCGTGACACTGAAGCTTTCTTT
CDR3 protein: CASSLRGRDTEAFF

J gene: TRBJ1-4
V gene: TRBV9
clone size: .
D gene: .
CDR3 DNA: TGTGCCAGCAGCACTGGGGGGAACGAAAAACTGTTTTTT
CDR3 protein: CASSTGGNEKLFF

J gene: TRBJ2-2
V gene: TRBV25-1
clone size: once
D gene: .
CDR3 DNA: TGTGCCAGCAGTGACCGACAGGCCACCGGGGAGCTGTTTTTT
CDR3 protein: CASSDRQATGELFF

J gene: TRBJ1-5
V gene: TRBV7-8
clone size: .
D gene: TRBD1
CDR3 DNA: TGTGCCAGCAGCCAACAGGGGCATAGCAATCAGCCCCAGCATTTT
CDR3 protein: CASSQQGHSNQPQHF

J gene: TRBJ2-2
V gene: TRBV24-1
clone size: .
D gene: TRBD2
CDR3 DNA: TGTGCCACCAGTGACCGGGGGGCGAACACCGGGGAGCTGTTTTTT
CDR3 protein: CATSDRGANTGELFF

J gene: TRBJ2-5
V gene: TRBV19
clone size: .
D gene: TRBD1
CDR3 DNA: TGTGCCAGTAGTTCACTAGGACAGGGCGGAAGGGAGACCCAGTACTTC
CDR3 protein: CASSSLGQGGRETQYF

J gene: TRBJ1-2
V gene: TRBV7-9
clone size: .
D gene: TRBD1
CDR3 DNA: TGTGCCAGCAGCTGGACAGGTTCTAACTATGGCTACACCTTC
CDR3 protein: CASSWTGSNYGYTF

J gene: TRBJ1-6
V gene: TRBV5-1
clone size: .
D gene: TRBD1
CDR3 DNA: TGCGCCAGCAGTACTTGGACAGGGGGCTATCCCCTCCACTTT
CDR3 protein: CASSTWTGGYPLHF

J gene: TRBJ1-4
V gene: TRBV19
clone size: .
D gene: .
CDR3 DNA: TGTGCCAGTAGTATCGTTGTTGGGACAAGAAATGAAAAACTGTTTTTT
CDR3 protein: CASSIVVGTRNEKLFF

J gene: TRBJ1-1
V gene: TRBV5-1
clone size: few
D gene: TRBD1
CDR3 DNA: TGCGCCAGCAGCTTGGATACAGGGGGCACTGAAGCTTTCTTT
CDR3 protein: CASSLDTGGTEAFF

J gene: TRBJ2-7
V gene: TRBV11-3
clone size: .
D gene: .
CDR3 DNA: TGTGCCAGCAGCTATGTCTCCGGGGGCGAGCAGTACTTC
CDR3 protein: CASSYVSGGEQYF

J gene: TRBJ2-7
V gene: TRBV5-1
clone size: once
D gene: TRBD1
CDR3 DNA: TGCGCCAGCAGCTCCCCCCGGGAACAGGGGCTCTACGAGCAGTACTTC
CDR3 protein: CASSSPREQGLYEQYF

J gene: TRBJ2-2
V gene: TRBV6-5
clone size: .
D gene: .
CDR3 DNA: TGTGCCAGCAGTAAACAGGGTTTTACCGGGGAGCTGTTTTTT
CDR3 protein: CASSKQGFTGELFF